This TCR beta chain was identified during a study of regulatory and conventional T cells in RAG deficiency. Points from the study as a whole: Shannon entropy was markedly lower and Simpson indices higher in RAG-deficient patients than control T-cell subsets. Shorter CDR3s in all patient subsets; >85% Treg-Tconv overlap in Omenn.

Regarding this clone: Its target is unknown.

The V end was cut by 4 bases, the J end by 1 base, with 14 bases between. The V gene's germline CDR1 is SGHKS and CDR2 YYEKEE (reference sequence). This CDR3 has 16 residues. Measured with immunoSEQ multiplex PCR; TCRdb has only the in-frame clones, and not every one. Of 9,400 or so clones listed, roughly nine tenths are singletons. The sorted regulatory T cells were CD4+, CD25-high and CD127-low, with genomic DNA sequenced. These data were also filed under a second study, of regulatory T cells. As reported in that work: The PCR used 52 TRBV and 13 TRBJ primers.

The TCR was taken from a human donor in good health. V usage is TRBV5-5 and J usage is TRBJ2-2, with a weak D call TRBD1 (6 bases). Specimen: Tregs sorted from blood. DNA of the CDR3: TGTGCCAGCAGCGGGGTAGGGGGACAGAACACCGGGGAGCTGTTTTTT. The encoded protein is CASSGVGGQNTGELFF.